The clone carrying this TCR beta chain has ten or more counts. This record belongs to a study of tumor-infiltrating lymphocytes in oesophageal squamous cell carcinoma. The germline gives CDR1 SGHNT, CDR2 YYREEE (reference sequence). This CDR3 spans 12 amino acids. The ends were cut back, 4 bases at V and 4 bases at J, with 8 bases in the middle. TCRdb fed the PCR reads into MiXCR, producing one record per CDR3 protein. The table has about 19,000 distinct CDR3 sequences, over 40% seen once; the top ten hold 10%. The TCR sequence derives from a male donor with esophageal squamous cell carcinoma. The sequenced material came from normal esophageal tissue next to the tumor. The gene calls are TRBV5-4 and TRBJ1-1; no reliable D call. CDR3 sequence: CASSRKPTEAFF. In DNA form, the CDR3 reads TGTGCCAGCAGCCGCAAACCCACTGAAGCTTTCTTT.